This T cell receptor beta chain was identified in a study of T cell responses to AZD1222 COVID-19 vaccine. Findings of the study overall: It was only a handful of AZD1222 recipients who were seropositive at baseline. Nearly half of spike-specific TCRs reportedly go after variant regions that carry no mutations. Repertoires were collected only later (after the peak T cell response had occurred).

Combined were second doses at about 4 or about 12 weeks. As to this clone: Its antigen is as yet unknown.

Some clones are missing from TCRdb's copy, which holds only in-frame ones; the method was immunoSEQ multiplex PCR. The sample has 250,000 to 300,000 clones, about 94% seen once; the top ten hold roughly 0.6%. The length of the CDR3 is 15 residues. Per germline, CDR1 SGDLS and CDR2 YYNGEE. V shed 4 bases, J shed 1 base, and the junction held 6 bases outside the gene matches. This receptor was obtained from an adult who received the AZD1222 COVID-19 vaccine. The sequencing here drew on peripheral blood, taken 28 days after the second AZD1222 dose. The chain is built from TRBV9 and TRBJ1-1; the match to TRBD1 covers 8 bases. The CDR3 sequence is CASSSKGTGNTEAFF. The DNA of the CDR3 is TGTGCCAGCAGCTCCAAAGGGACAGGGAACACTGAAGCTTTCTTT.